These 18 T cell receptor beta chains originate from one sample sequenced in a study of blood T cell repertoires in COVID-19. Generated by immunoSEQ multiplex PCR, the TCRdb table keeps only in-frame clones and is missing some. The data contain approximately 200,000 clones, about 90% of them singletons. Sequences were obtained from peripheral blood. These receptors all stem from a man younger than 40 with COVID-19, enrolled during active disease.

This rearrangement joins TRBV28 to TRBJ2-5, with 12 bases fitting TRBD1. Germline V CDR1 and CDR2: MDHEN, SYDVKM. Losses at the gene ends were 5 bases for V and 5 bases for J; bases not matched to a gene: 9. The CDR3 is 16 amino acids. CDR3 sequence reads: CASSKPGQGAGETQYF. In DNA, the CDR3 is TGTGCCAGCAGTAAGCCGGGACAGGGGGCAGGGGAGACCCAGTACTTC.

The chain joins TRBV5-1 to TRBJ1-6; 7 bases are a match to TRBD1. This CDR3 spans 14 amino acids. After removal of 0 bases from V and 7 bases from J, the junction contained 1 base not matched to a gene. Germline values: CDR1 SGHRS, CDR2 YFSETQ. The CDR3 bases are TGCGCCAGCAGCTTGGGACAGGGCAATTCACCCCTCCACTTT. Its protein product is CASSLGQGNSPLHF.

This clone was seen a single time. The J gene is TRBJ2-7, the V gene TRBV7-8; 7 bases are shared with TRBD1. The V gene end was trimmed by 7 bases and the J gene end by 3 bases; junction bases not matched to a gene: 12. The length of the CDR3 is 15 residues. In germline, CDR1 is SGHVS, CDR2 FQNEAQ. CDR3 residues: CASTLQGQGVYEQYF. The CDR3, as DNA: TGTGCCAGCACCCTACAGGGGCAGGGGGTCTACGAGCAGTACTTC.

V is TRBV5-1 and J is TRBJ1-4; D call uncertain. The CDR3 has 15 amino acids. Germline V gene data show CDR1 as SGHRS and CDR2 as YFSETQ. The germline V and J ends were trimmed by 0 bases and 4 bases, with 10 bases remaining between them. CDR3 protein: CASSLGGFLNEKLFF. CDR3 nucleotide sequence: TGCGCCAGCAGCTTGGGCGGGTTTCTTAATGAAAAACTGTTTTTT.

As regards this clone: The sample carries other DNA sequences with the same CDR3. The chain couples TRBV19 to TRBJ1-2; tentatively, D is TRBD1 (5 bases). Trimming shortened V by 3 bases and J by 5 bases, and 10 bases separated the two germline ends. Looked up from germline, CDR1 is LNHDA and CDR2 is SQIVND (reference sequence). CDR3 length equals 13 residues. CDR3 amino acids: CASSIQGFYGYTF. CDR3 nucleotide sequence: TGTGCCAGTAGTATTCAGGGTTTTTATGGCTACACCTTC.

This chain links TRBV7-6 with TRBJ2-3; 9 bases match TRBD2. The CDR3 is 19 residues long. The V segment lost 4 bases and the J segment 1 base; nucleotides outside the gene matches: 15. Germline loops: CDR1 SGHVS, CDR2 FNYEAQ. In nucleotides, the CDR3 is TGTGCCAGCAGCTACGACTGGGGGCGGGAGGGCCTGGGCACAGATACGCAGTATTTT. It is translated as CASSYDWGREGLGTDTQYF.

CDR3 sequence: CAISEPGQDGYTF. CDR3 DNA sequence: TGTGCCATCAGTGAACCGGGACAGGATGGCTACACCTTC. The V gene is TRBV10-3, the J gene TRBJ1-2, with 8 nucleotides matching TRBD1. With 3 bases clipped from V and 6 bases from J, the junction kept 3 bases outside the gene matches. The CDR3 runs 13 residues. Germline assignment: CDR1 ENHRY and CDR2 SYGVKD.

This rearrangement joins TRBV7-8 to TRBJ2-1; weak D call: TRBD1 (5 bases). The V and J ends lost 1 base and 4 bases respectively, with 14 bases between them. Germline lookup yields CDR1 SGHVS and CDR2 FQNEAQ. The CDR3 length is 16 residues. The CDR3 region has the DNA TGTGCCAGCAGCTTAGATTGGACATACGGTTACAATGAGCAGTTCTTC. This sequence encodes CASSLDWTYGYNEQFF.

The chain is built from TRBV30 and TRBJ2-1; 7 nucleotides agree with TRBD2. With 1 base clipped from V and 1 base from J, the junction kept 4 bases outside the gene matches. Looked up from germline, CDR1 is GTSNPN and CDR2 is SVGIG (reference sequence). The CDR3 extends over 15 amino acids. The CDR3 is CAWSAQRGSYNEQFF. CDR3 DNA: TGTGCCTGGAGTGCCCAGCGGGGATCCTACAATGAGCAGTTCTTC.

The V call is TRBV27, the J call TRBJ2-7; 8 nucleotides agree with TRBD1. With V trimmed by 6 bases and J by 3 bases, 13 bases remained unmatched. Germline V gene data show CDR1 as MNHEY and CDR2 as SMNVEV (reference sequence). The CDR3 is made up of 16 amino acids. CDR3 protein: CASRQTPSGGRYEQYF. In DNA, the CDR3 is TGTGCCAGCAGACAAACACCTTCAGGGGGCCGCTACGAGCAGTACTTC.

The J gene is TRBJ2-5, the V gene TRBV5-6; D might be TRBD1 (6 bases). The V end was cut by 0 bases, the J end by 4 bases, with 10 bases between. This CDR3 contains 14 residues. Germline V gene sequence: CDR1 SGHDT, CDR2 YYEEEE. CDR3: CASSLARQAETQYF. CDR3 in DNA: TGTGCCAGCAGCTTGGCCAGACAGGCAGAGACCCAGTACTTC. The variable domain in full, completed from reference TRBV5-6 and TRBJ2-5, reads DAGVTQSPTHLIKTRGQQVTLRCSPKSGHDTVSWYQQALGQGPQFIFQYYEEEERQRGNFPDRFSGHQFPNYSSELNVNALLLGDSALYLCASSLARQAETQYFGPGTRLLVL.

The V and J genes are TRBV2 and TRBJ2-5; 8 positions agree with TRBD1. Germline trimming cut 1 base from V and 12 bases from J; bases unmatched to any gene: 10. Per the germline V gene, CDR1 is SNHLY and CDR2 is FYNNEI. The CDR3 covers 14 residues. CDR3 DNA sequence: TGTGCCAGCAGTGAAGGTGTTGGGACAGGATGGAAGTACTTC. Translated, it gives CASSEGVGTGWKYF.

V gene TRBV7-3 combines with J gene TRBJ1-1; weak D call: TRBD1 (6 bases). Germline-derived CDR1 and CDR2 are SGHTA and FQGTGA. The CDR3 has 13 residues. Trimming stripped 5 bases from V and 0 bases from J, with 7 bases between. CDR3 residues: CASSGQLNTEAFF. CDR3 coding DNA: TGTGCCAGCAGCGGACAGTTGAACACTGAAGCTTTCTTT. Using reference TRBV7-3 and TRBJ1-1 for the parts outside the CDR3, the full variable domain is GAGVSQTPSNKVTEKGKYVELRCDPISGHTALYWYRQSLGQGPEFLIYFQGTGAADDSGLPNDRFFAVRPEGSVSTLKIQRTERGDSAVYLCASSGQLNTEAFFGQGTRLTVV.

The chain couples TRBV28 to TRBJ1-2, with 10 nucleotides matching TRBD1. V shed 6 bases, J shed 5 bases, and the junction held 12 bases outside the gene matches. CDR1 is MDHEN, CDR2 SYDVKM, per germline. The length of the CDR3 is 16 residues. The CDR3 DNA sequence: TGTGCCAGCAGAATCTACGGTGGACAGGGGGAGTATGGCTACACCTTC. This gives the protein CASRIYGGQGEYGYTF.

J is TRBJ2-1 and V is TRBV7-6; weak D call: TRBD1 (7 bases). Germline values: CDR1 SGHVS, CDR2 FNYEAQ. Trimming shortened V by 3 bases and J by 3 bases, and 15 bases separated the two germline ends. This CDR3 comprises 16 residues. DNA for the CDR3: TGTGCCAGCAGCTTGGGGTGGGGGGACAGCTACAATGAGCAGTTCTTC. This codes for CASSLGWGDSYNEQFF.

The chain joins TRBV12-3 or TRBV12-4 to TRBJ2-1; no reliable D call. The CDR3 extends over 12 amino acids. V was trimmed by 2 bases and J by 10 bases, leaving 9 bases between them. The CDR3 nucleotides are TGTGCCAGCAGTTTACTCGGGTGGGAGCAGTTCTTC. Translation gives CASSLLGWEQFF.

The genes are TRBV7-2 and TRBJ1-3, with a weak D call TRBD1 (6 bases). This CDR3 has 15 amino acids. Per germline, CDR1 SGHTA and CDR2 FQGNSA. V was trimmed by 5 bases and J by 4 bases, leaving 15 bases between them. CDR3 amino acids: CASSRVRGAGNTIYF. CDR3 in DNA: TGTGCCAGCAGCCGGGTCCGGGGGGCCGGAAACACCATATATTTT.

The J gene is TRBJ2-1, the V gene TRBV7-3, with 9 bases that match TRBD2. This CDR3 contains 15 residues. The J segment lost 4 bases and the V segment lost 7 bases, leaving 8 bases of the junction unmatched. From germline, CDR1 is SGHTA and CDR2 FQGTGA. CDR3 region: CASNLSGGKYNEQFF. The CDR3 nucleotides are TGTGCCAGCAACCTAAGCGGGGGGAAGTACAATGAGCAGTTCTTC.